The entry that follows covers one TCR beta chain sequence. The antigen remains unidentified. This entry comes from a study of CD8+ T cells in alopecia areata. Whole-study findings and limits: Researchers reported that TCR sharing among patients proved less clear than in mice, possibly HLA-linked.

TCR sequencing used cDNA made by reverse transcription of extracted RNA. Only in-frame clones appear in the TCRdb table, and some are missing; sequencing was by immunoSEQ multiplex PCR. The repertoire holds over 150,000 clones, approximately 60% seen once, with nearly 5% in the top ten. Trimming took 1 base from V and 0 from J, leaving 9 bases between them. Germline CDR1 MGHDK, CDR2 SYGVNS. The CDR3 covers 15 residues. It was from PBMCs that CD4+ and CD8+ T cells were sorted. The sample was CD8+ T cells sorted from blood. The chain has TRBV25-1 and TRBJ1-2, with D possibly being TRBD1 (5 bases). The TCR was taken from a human donor in good health. This chain's CDR3 is CASSEWGRANYGYTF. The CDR3 nucleotides are TGTGCCAGCAGTGAATGGGGCAGAGCTAACTATGGCTACACCTTC.